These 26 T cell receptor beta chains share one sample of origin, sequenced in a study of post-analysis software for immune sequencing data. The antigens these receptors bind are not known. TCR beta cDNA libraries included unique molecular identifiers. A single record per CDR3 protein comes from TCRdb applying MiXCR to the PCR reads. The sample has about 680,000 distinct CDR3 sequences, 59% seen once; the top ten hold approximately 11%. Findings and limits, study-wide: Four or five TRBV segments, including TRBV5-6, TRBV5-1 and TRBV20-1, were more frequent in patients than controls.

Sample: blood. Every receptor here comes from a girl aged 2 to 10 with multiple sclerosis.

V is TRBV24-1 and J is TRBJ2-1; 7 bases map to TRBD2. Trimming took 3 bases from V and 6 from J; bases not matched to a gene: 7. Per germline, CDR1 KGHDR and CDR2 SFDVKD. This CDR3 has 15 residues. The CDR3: CATSDRGRAINEQFF. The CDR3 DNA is TGTGCCACCAGTGATCGAGGGAGGGCCATCAATGAGCAGTTCTTC.

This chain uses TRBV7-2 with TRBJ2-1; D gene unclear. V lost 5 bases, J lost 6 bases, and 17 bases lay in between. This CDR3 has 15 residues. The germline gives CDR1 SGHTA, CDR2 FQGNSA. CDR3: CASSPQVAVGNEQFF. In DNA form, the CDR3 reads TGTGCCAGCAGCCCCCAGGTAGCCGTGGGCAATGAGCAGTTCTTC.

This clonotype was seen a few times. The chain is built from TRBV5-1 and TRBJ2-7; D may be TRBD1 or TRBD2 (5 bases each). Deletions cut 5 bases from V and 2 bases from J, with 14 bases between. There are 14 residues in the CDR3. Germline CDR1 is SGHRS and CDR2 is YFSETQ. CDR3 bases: TGCGCCAGCAGTTCGGTGGGGGTCACCTACGAGCAGTACTTC. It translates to CASSSVGVTYEQYF.

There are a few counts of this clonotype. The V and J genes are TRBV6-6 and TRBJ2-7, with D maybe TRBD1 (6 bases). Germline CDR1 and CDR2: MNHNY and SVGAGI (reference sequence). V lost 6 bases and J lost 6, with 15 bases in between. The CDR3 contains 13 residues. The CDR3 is CASSHRRGLEQYF. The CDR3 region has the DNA TGTGCCAGCAGCCACCGCAGGGGTCTCGAGCAGTACTTC.

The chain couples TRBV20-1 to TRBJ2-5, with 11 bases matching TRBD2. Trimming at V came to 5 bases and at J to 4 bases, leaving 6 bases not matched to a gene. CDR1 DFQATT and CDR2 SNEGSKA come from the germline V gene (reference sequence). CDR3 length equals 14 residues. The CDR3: CSALAGGPGETQYF. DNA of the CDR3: TGCAGTGCTTTAGCGGGAGGGCCAGGAGAGACCCAGTACTTC.

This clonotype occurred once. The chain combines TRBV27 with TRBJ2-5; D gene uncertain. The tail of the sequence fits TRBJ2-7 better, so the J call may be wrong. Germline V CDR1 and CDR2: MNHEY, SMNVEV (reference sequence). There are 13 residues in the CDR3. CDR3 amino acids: CASSLRATYEQYF. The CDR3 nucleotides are TGTGCCAGCAGTTTACGGGCTACCTACGAGCAGTACTTC.

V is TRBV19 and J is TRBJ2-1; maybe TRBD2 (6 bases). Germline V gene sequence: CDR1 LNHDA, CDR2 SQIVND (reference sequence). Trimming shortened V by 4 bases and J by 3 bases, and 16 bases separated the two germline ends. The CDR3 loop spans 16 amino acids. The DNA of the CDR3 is TGTGCCAGTAGTACGCCTACTAGCAGTTACTACAATGAGCAGTTCTTC. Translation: CASSTPTSSYYNEQFF.

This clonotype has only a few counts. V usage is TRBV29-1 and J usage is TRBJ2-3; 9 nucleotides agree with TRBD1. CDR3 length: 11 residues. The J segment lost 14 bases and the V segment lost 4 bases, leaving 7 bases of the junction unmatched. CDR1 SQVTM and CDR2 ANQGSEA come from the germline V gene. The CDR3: CSVVGDRDPYF. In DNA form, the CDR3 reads TGCAGCGTTGTAGGGGACAGGGATCCGTATTTT.

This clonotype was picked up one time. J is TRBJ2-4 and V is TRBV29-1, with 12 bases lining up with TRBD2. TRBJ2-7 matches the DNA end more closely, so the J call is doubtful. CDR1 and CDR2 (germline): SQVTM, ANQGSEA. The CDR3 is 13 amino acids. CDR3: CSVGTSGKYEQYF. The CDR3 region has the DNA TGCAGCGTTGGGACTAGCGGGAAGTACGAGCAGTACTTC.

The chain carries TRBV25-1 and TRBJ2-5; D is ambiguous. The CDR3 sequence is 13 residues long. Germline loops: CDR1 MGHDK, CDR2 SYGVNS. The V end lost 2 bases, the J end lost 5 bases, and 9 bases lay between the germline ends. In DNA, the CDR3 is TGTGCCAGCAGTGAACCAACGTGGGAGACCCAGTACTTC. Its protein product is CASSEPTWETQYF.

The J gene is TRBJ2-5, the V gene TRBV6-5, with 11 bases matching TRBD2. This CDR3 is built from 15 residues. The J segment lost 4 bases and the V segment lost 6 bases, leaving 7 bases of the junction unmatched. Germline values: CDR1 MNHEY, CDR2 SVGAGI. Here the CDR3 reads CASRTIAGGPETQYF. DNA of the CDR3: TGTGCCAGCAGGACGATAGCGGGGGGGCCAGAGACCCAGTACTTC.

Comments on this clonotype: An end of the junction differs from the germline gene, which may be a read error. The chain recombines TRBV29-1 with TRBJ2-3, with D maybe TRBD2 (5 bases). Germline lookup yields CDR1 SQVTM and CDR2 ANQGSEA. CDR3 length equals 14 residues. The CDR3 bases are TGCAGCGTTCAAGAGGGTTTCTCCACAGATACGCAGTATTTT. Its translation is CSVQEGFSTDTQYF.

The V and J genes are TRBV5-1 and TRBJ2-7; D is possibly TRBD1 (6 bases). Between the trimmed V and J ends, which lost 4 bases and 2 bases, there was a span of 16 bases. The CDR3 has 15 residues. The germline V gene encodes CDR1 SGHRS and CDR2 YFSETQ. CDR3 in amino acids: CASSQLPGTTYEQYF. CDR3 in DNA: TGCGCCAGCAGCCAACTCCCCGGGACAACCTACGAGCAGTACTTC. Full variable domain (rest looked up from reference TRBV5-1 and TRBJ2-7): KAGVTQTPRYLIKTRGQQVTLSCSPISGHRSVSWYQQTPGQGLQFLFEYFSETQRNKGNFPGRFSGRQFSNSRSEMNVSTLELGDSALYLCASSQLPGTTYEQYFGPGTRLTVT.

The CDR3 reads CASNRPGQTHGYTF. CDR3 bases: TGTGCCAGCAACCGACCGGGACAGACTCATGGCTACACCTTC. The chain combines TRBV28 with TRBJ1-2, with 7 bases fitting TRBD1. CDR3 length equals 14 residues. J was trimmed by 6 bases and V by 7 bases; bases with no gene match: 11. CDR1 MDHEN and CDR2 SYDVKM come from the germline V gene.

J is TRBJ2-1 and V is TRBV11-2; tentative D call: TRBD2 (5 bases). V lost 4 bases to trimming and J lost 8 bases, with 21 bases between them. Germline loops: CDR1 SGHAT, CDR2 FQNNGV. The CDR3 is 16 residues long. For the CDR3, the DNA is TGTGCCAGCAGCTCGGATGACGGGAAAGTAGTTCATGAGCAGTTCTTC. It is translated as CASSSDDGKVVHEQFF.

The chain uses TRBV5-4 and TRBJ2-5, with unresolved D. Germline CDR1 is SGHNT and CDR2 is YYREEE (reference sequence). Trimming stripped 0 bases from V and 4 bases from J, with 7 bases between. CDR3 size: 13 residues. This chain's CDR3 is CASSLVPSETQYF. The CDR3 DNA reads TGTGCCAGCAGCTTGGTTCCCTCAGAGACCCAGTACTTC. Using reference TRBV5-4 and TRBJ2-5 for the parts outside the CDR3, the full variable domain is ETGVTQSPTHLIKTRGQQVTLRCSSQSGHNTVSWYQQALGQGPQFIFQYYREEENGRGNFPPRFSGLQFPNYSSELNVNALELDDSALYLCASSLVPSETQYFGPGTRLLVL.

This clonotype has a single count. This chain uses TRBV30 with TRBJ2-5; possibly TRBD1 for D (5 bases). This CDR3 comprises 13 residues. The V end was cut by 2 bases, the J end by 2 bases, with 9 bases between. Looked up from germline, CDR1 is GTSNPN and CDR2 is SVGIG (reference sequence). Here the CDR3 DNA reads TGTGCCTGGAGTTGGGGCGGACAAGAGACCCAGTACTTC. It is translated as CAWSWGGQETQYF.

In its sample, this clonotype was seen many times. The CDR3 here is CSAKTGTTYEQYF. The CDR3 DNA is TGCAGTGCTAAGACCGGGACAACCTACGAGCAGTACTTC. This sequence joins TRBV20-1 and TRBJ2-7; perhaps TRBD1 as D (6 bases). V dropped 4 bases and J dropped 2 bases, with 12 bases sitting between them. From germline, CDR1 is DFQATT and CDR2 SNEGSKA (reference sequence). This CDR3 is 13 amino acids long.

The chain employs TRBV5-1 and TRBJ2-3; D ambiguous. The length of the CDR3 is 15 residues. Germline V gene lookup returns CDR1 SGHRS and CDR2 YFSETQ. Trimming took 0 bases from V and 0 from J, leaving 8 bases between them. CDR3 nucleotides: TGCGCCAGCAGCTTGGGCGAGTCTAGCACAGATACGCAGTATTTT. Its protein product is CASSLGESSTDTQYF.

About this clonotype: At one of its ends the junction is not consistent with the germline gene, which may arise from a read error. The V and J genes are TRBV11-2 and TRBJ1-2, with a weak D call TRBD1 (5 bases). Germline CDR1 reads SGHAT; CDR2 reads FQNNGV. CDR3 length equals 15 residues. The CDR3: CASTLGATANYGYTF. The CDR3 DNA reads TGTGCCAGCACCTTAGGAGCGACAGCTAACTATGGCTACACCTTC.

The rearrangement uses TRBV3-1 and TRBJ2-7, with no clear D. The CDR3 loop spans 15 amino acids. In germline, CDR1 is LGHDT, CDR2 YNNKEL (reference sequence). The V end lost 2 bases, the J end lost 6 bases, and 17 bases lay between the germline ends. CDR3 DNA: TGTGCCAGCAGCCAACAGGCAGGAGCCCCTGGCGAGCAGTACTTC. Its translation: CASSQQAGAPGEQYF.

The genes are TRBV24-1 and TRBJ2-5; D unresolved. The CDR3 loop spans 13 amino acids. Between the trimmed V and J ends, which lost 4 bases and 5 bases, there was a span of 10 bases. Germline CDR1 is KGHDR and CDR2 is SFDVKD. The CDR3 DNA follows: TGTGCCACCAGTGACCCTAATCTTGAGACCCAGTACTTC. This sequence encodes CATSDPNLETQYF.

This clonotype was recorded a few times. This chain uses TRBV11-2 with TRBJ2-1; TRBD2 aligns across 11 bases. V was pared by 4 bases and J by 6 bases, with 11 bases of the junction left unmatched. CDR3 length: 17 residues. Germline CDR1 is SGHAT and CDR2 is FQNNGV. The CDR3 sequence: CASSSLNRLAGTNEQFF. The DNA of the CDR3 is TGTGCCAGCAGCTCACTGAACCGACTAGCGGGAACCAATGAGCAGTTCTTC.

The CDR3 region has the DNA TGTGCCATCAGTGTAGAACGGTCCAATCAGCCCCAGCATTTT. This gives the protein CAISVERSNQPQHF. This sequence joins TRBV10-3 and TRBJ1-5; D unclear. V lost 4 bases, J lost 3 bases, and 10 bases lay in between. This CDR3 region has 14 residues. Per germline, CDR1 ENHRY and CDR2 SYGVKD.

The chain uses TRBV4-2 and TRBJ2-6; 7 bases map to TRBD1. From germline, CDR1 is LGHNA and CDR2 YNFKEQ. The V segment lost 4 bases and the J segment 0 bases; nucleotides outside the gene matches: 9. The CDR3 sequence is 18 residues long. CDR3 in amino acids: CASSLTGDPLSGANVLTF. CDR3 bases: TGTGCCAGCAGCCTCACAGGGGACCCCCTCTCTGGGGCCAACGTCCTGACTTTC.

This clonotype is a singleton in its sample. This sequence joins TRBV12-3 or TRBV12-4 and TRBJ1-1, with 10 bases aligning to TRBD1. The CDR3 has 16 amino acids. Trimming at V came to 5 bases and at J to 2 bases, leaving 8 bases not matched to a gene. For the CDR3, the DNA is TGTGCCAGCAGTCCCTGGACAGGGGGTGTTAACACTGAAGCTTTCTTT. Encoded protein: CASSPWTGGVNTEAFF.